These 31 T cell receptor beta chains were sequenced from one sample in a study of persistence of HIV-infected CD4 T cells. Sequencing used immunoSEQ version 4 in survey mode. Using immunoSEQ multiplex PCR, the repertoire was profiled, and TCRdb retains in-frame clones only, with some absent. The table lists 50,000 or so clones, more than 60% of them singletons. The antigens these receptors bind are not known. Lysates of CMV-infected fibroblasts at 10 ug/mL stimulated these cells. CD40L/CD69 double-negative CD45RO-high memory CD4+ T cells were collected. Sequences were derived from CD4+ T cells sorted from PBMCs after approximately 18-hour stimulation, sampled from a patient who received antiretroviral therapy. The receptors come from an adult man with HIV who was CMV-seropositive.

The genes are TRBV4-3 and TRBJ2-3, with a tentative D call TRBD2 (6 bases). In germline, CDR1 is LGHNA, CDR2 YSLEER. Trimming left V 2 bases short and J 2 bases short, with 20 bases between. The CDR3 extends over 18 amino acids. The CDR3 is CASSQTRDSISPTDTQYF. CDR3 coding DNA: TGCGCCAGCAGCCAAACCCGGGACTCAATCTCCCCCACAGATACGCAGTATTTT.

The chain recombines TRBV4-2 with TRBJ1-1, with D unclear. CDR3 length: 13 residues. CDR1 LGHNA and CDR2 YNFKEQ come from the germline V gene. V was clipped by 0 bases and J by 6 bases, with 8 bases between them. CDR3: CASSQDLGSEAFF. The CDR3 coding sequence is TGTGCCAGCAGCCAAGATCTGGGTTCTGAAGCTTTCTTT.

The genes are TRBV11-2 and TRBJ2-7; D is perhaps TRBD1 (6 bases). Germline-derived CDR1 and CDR2 are SGHAT and FQNNGV. The CDR3 covers 12 residues. V was trimmed by 1 base and J by 6 bases, leaving 7 bases between them. The CDR3 bases are TGTGCCAGCAGCTTAGTACAGGGCGAGCAGTACTTC. As protein: CASSLVQGEQYF. The variable domain in full, with the rest retrieved from reference TRBV11-2 and TRBJ2-7, is EAGVAQSPRYKIIEKRQSVAFWCNPISGHATLYWYQQILGQGPKLLIQFQNNGVVDDSQLPKDRFSAERLKGVDSTLKIQPAKLEDSAVYLCASSLVQGEQYFGPGTRLTVT.

This clone was seen once. CDR3 nucleotide sequence: TGCAGCGTAGTAAACGACAGGGGAACTGAAAAACTGTTTTTT. It encodes CSVVNDRGTEKLFF. V and J are TRBV29-1 and TRBJ1-4; 8 nucleotides align to TRBD1. V gave up 6 bases and J gave up 7 bases; unmatched junction bases: 10. Per germline, CDR1 SQVTM and CDR2 ANQGSEA. This CDR3 spans 14 amino acids.

This CDR3 is CASSPGRAIQNIQYF. The CDR3 DNA reads TGTGCCAGCAGCCCCGGGAGGGCCATCCAAAACATTCAGTACTTC. This sequence joins TRBV7-9 and TRBJ2-4; 8 nucleotides align to TRBD2. The germline CDR1 and CDR2 sequences are SEHNR and FQNEAQ (reference sequence). V trimming: 5 bases; J trimming: 5 bases; junction bases outside the gene matches: 8. This CDR3 is 15 amino acids long.

This clone came up a few times. V usage is TRBV5-6 and J usage is TRBJ1-2; no reliable D call. Between the trimmed V and J ends, which lost 1 base and 4 bases, there was a span of 8 bases. The CDR3 contains 13 residues. Germline CDR1 is SGHDT and CDR2 is YYEEEE. The CDR3 DNA reads TGTGCCAGCAGCTTGATCAGGCCCTATGGCTACACCTTC. Translated, it gives CASSLIRPYGYTF.

The V gene is TRBV25-1, the J gene TRBJ1-4, with a weak D call TRBD1 (5 bases). With 5 bases removed from V and 0 bases from J, the gap between germline ends came to 13 bases. The germline gives CDR1 MGHDK, CDR2 SYGVNS. The length of the CDR3 is 16 residues. The CDR3: CASSIQGASTNEKLFF. The CDR3 DNA is TGTGCCAGCAGTATACAAGGGGCGTCAACTAATGAAAAACTGTTTTTT.

The chain employs TRBV7-8 and TRBJ2-1; D gene ambiguous. Germline V gene sequence: CDR1 SGHVS, CDR2 FQNEAQ. The CDR3 has 14 amino acids. Trimming took 6 bases from V and 4 from J, leaving 13 bases between them. This CDR3 is CASSRDWEYNEQFF. The CDR3, as DNA: TGTGCCAGCAGTCGCGACTGGGAATACAATGAGCAGTTCTTC. The full variable domain, rest sourced from reference TRBV7-8 and TRBJ2-1, is GAGVSQSPRYKVAKRGQDVALRCDPISGHVSLFWYQQALGQGPEFLTYFQNEAQLDKSGLPSDRFFAERPEGSVSTLKIQRTQQEDSAVYLCASSRDWEYNEQFFGPGTRLTVL.

J is TRBJ1-6 and V is TRBV5-1; 11 nucleotides agree with TRBD1. Germline V gene data show CDR1 as SGHRS and CDR2 as YFSETQ. This CDR3 has 15 residues. After removal of 2 bases from V and 9 bases from J, the junction contained 4 bases not matched to a gene. This CDR3 reads CASSFGTGGTSPLHF. CDR3 DNA sequence: TGCGCCAGCAGCTTTGGGACAGGGGGAACTTCACCCCTCCACTTT.

This rearrangement joins TRBV10-3 to TRBJ2-7, with 10 bases lining up with TRBD1. V lost 6 bases to trimming and J lost 4 bases; unmatched junction nucleotides: 6. There are 14 residues in the CDR3. Per germline, CDR1 ENHRY and CDR2 SYGVKD. The DNA of the CDR3 is TGTGCCATCAGGCCGACAGGGGGCGAGTACGAGCAGTACTTC. This encodes CAIRPTGGEYEQYF.

This sequence joins TRBV6-5 and TRBJ1-2, with TRBD1 matching over 8 bases. This CDR3 has 14 residues. The V gene end was trimmed by 4 bases and the J gene end by 4 bases; junction bases not matched to a gene: 5. In germline, CDR1 is MNHEY, CDR2 SVGAGI. The CDR3 here is CASSSTGGTYGYTF. The DNA for the CDR3 is TGTGCCAGCAGTTCCACAGGGGGTACCTATGGCTACACCTTC.

The table lists this clone with a count of one. V usage is TRBV12-3 or TRBV12-4 and J usage is TRBJ1-2; 7 bases are shared with TRBD1. V was clipped by 3 bases and J by 14 bases; unmatched bases: 12. The CDR3 extends over 13 amino acids. CDR3 nucleotides: TGTGCCAGCAGTTTCCTCCGGACAGGCTCGGAAACCTTC. It specifies CASSFLRTGSETF.

V and J are TRBV5-1 and TRBJ2-5, with 8 bases identical to TRBD2. There are 15 residues in the CDR3. V shed 0 bases and J 6 bases; nucleotides not matched to a gene: 7. CDR1 is SGHRS and CDR2 is YFSETQ in the germline V gene. CDR3 bases: TGCGCCAGCAGCTTGGACGGACTAGCTCAGCAGACCCAGTACTTC. It encodes CASSLDGLAQQTQYF.

This clone was seen only once. The J gene is TRBJ1-2, the V gene TRBV4-1, with unresolved D. Trimming left V 1 base short and J 6 bases short, with 21 bases between. Germline-derived CDR1 and CDR2 are MGHRA and YSYEKL. CDR3 size: 17 residues. The CDR3 coding sequence is TGCGCCAGCAGCCAAGGACGGGCCCCTGTTCGTTCGGATGGCTACACCTTC. Amino acid sequence: CASSQGRAPVRSDGYTF.

The gene calls are TRBV2 and TRBJ1-5; 7 bases line up with TRBD1. Germline V gives CDR1 SNHLY, CDR2 FYNNEI. This CDR3 region has 13 residues. V lost 6 bases, J lost 9 bases, and 8 bases stayed unmatched. For the CDR3, the DNA is TGTGCCAGCAGCGACAGGGATTTTCGGCCCCAGCATTTT. Translating it yields CASSDRDFRPQHF. The full variable domain, its missing parts supplied by reference TRBV2 and TRBJ1-5, is EPEVTQTPSHQVTQMGQEVILRCVPISNHLYFYWYRQILGQKVEFLVSFYNNEISEKSEIFDDQFSVERPDGSNFTLKIRSTKLEDSAMYFCASSDRDFRPQHFGDGTRLSIL.

The V call is TRBV29-1, the J call TRBJ1-4; D is unresolved. Per germline, CDR1 SQVTM and CDR2 ANQGSEA. V was pared by 6 bases and J by 4 bases, with 15 bases between. The CDR3 extends over 14 amino acids. CDR3 loop: CSVEDPRGNEKLFF. CDR3 in DNA: TGCAGCGTGGAGGATCCTCGGGGTAATGAAAAACTGTTTTTT.

The chain has TRBV7-3 and TRBJ1-2; 9 nucleotides align to TRBD1. Germline V lookup: CDR1 SGHTA, CDR2 FQGTGA. This CDR3 has 18 amino acids. V lost 5 bases, J lost 0 bases, and 13 bases stayed unmatched. CDR3 sequence reads: CASSPRGQGAGANYGYTF. DNA for the CDR3: TGTGCCAGCAGCCCAAGGGGACAGGGAGCTGGCGCTAACTATGGCTACACCTTC.

The chain is built from TRBV24-1 and TRBJ2-3; the match to TRBD2 covers 12 bases. Germline lookup yields CDR1 KGHDR and CDR2 SFDVKD. The CDR3 contains 14 residues. Trimming cost V 7 bases and J 6 bases; bases outside gene matches: 4. As DNA, the CDR3 is TGTGCCACCAGGCTAGCGGGAGGGTACGATACGCAGTATTTT. Encoded protein: CATRLAGGYDTQYF.

V usage is TRBV11-1 and J usage is TRBJ2-1; tentatively, D is TRBD1 (6 bases). This CDR3 is 15 amino acids long. V lost 5 bases and J lost 6, with 17 bases in between. Germline CDR1 SGHAT, CDR2 FQDESV (reference sequence). As DNA, the CDR3 is TGTGCCAGCAGCGCCACCTTCCACAGGGCCAATGAGCAGTTCTTC. Amino acid sequence: CASSATFHRANEQFF. Full variable domain (rest looked up from reference TRBV11-1 and TRBJ2-1): EAEVAQSPRYKITEKSQAVAFWCDPISGHATLYWYRQILGQGPELLVQFQDESVVDDSQLPKDRFSAERLKGVDSTLKIQPAELGDSAMYLCASSATFHRANEQFFGPGTRLTVL.

In this sample, this clone turned up a few times. V usage is TRBV5-4 and J usage is TRBJ1-6, with 11 positions matching TRBD1. This CDR3 is 15 amino acids long. Trimming at V came to 2 bases and at J to 10 bases, leaving 5 bases not matched to a gene. CDR1 SGHNT and CDR2 YYREEE come from the germline V gene (reference sequence). The CDR3 bases are TGTGCCAGCAGCTTAAGTGGGACAGGGGGATCACCCCTCCACTTT. Its translation: CASSLSGTGGSPLHF.

The genes are TRBV15 and TRBJ1-3; 8 nucleotides match TRBD1. Trimming at V came to 5 bases and at J to 8 bases, leaving 14 bases not matched to a gene. The V gene's germline CDR1 is LNHNV and CDR2 YYDKDF (reference sequence). CDR3 length: 16 residues. The CDR3 reads CATSRDRIFVSDTIYF. CDR3 nucleotide sequence: TGTGCCACCAGCCGGGACAGGATTTTCGTGTCAGACACCATATATTTT. The entire variable domain, with the rest obtained from reference TRBV15 and TRBJ1-3, is as follows: DAMVIQNPRYQVTQFGKPVTLSCSQTLNHNVMYWYQQKSSQAPKLLFHYYDKDFNNEADTPDNFQSRRPNTSFCFLDIRSPGLGDTAMYLCATSRDRIFVSDTIYFGEGSWLTVV.

The chain recombines TRBV4-2 with TRBJ1-3, with TRBD1 identical over 7 bases. The germline CDR1 and CDR2 sequences are LGHNA and YNFKEQ. The CDR3 sequence is 17 residues long. The V segment lost 0 bases and the J segment 0 bases; nucleotides outside the gene matches: 5. The CDR3 sequence: CASSQDGTALSGNTIYF. The DNA for the CDR3 is TGTGCCAGCAGCCAAGATGGGACAGCCCTCTCTGGAAACACCATATATTTT.

The chain combines TRBV28 with TRBJ2-7; D may be TRBD1 (5 bases). Germline V gives CDR1 MDHEN, CDR2 SYDVKM. The CDR3 length is 14 residues. V gave up 6 bases and J gave up 2 bases, with 14 bases separating them. The CDR3 reads CASRHPDSPYEQYF. The CDR3, as DNA: TGTGCCAGCAGACACCCCGACAGTCCCTACGAGCAGTACTTC.

The rearrangement links TRBV5-6 to TRBJ1-3; TRBD1 agrees at 7 bases. Germline CDR1 SGHDT, CDR2 YYEEEE. The J segment lost 4 bases and the V segment lost 0 bases, leaving 4 bases of the junction unmatched. This CDR3 region has 15 residues. The CDR3 DNA reads as TGTGCCAGCAGCTTGGTTCCAGGGGGAGGAAACACCATATATTTT. Amino acid sequence: CASSLVPGGGNTIYF. Drawing the rest from reference TRBV5-6 and TRBJ1-3, the complete variable domain is DAGVTQSPTHLIKTRGQQVTLRCSPKSGHDTVSWYQQALGQGPQFIFQYYEEEERQRGNFPDRFSGHQFPNYSSELNVNALLLGDSALYLCASSLVPGGGNTIYFGEGSWLTVV.

This clone was seen a handful of times. The chain has TRBV9 and TRBJ1-4; tentatively, D is TRBD1 (5 bases). In germline, CDR1 is SGDLS, CDR2 YYNGEE. The CDR3 sequence is 15 residues long. Trimming took off 0 bases at V and 8 bases at J, with 14 bases between the two ends. The DNA of the CDR3 is TGTGCCAGCAGCGTAGCCGGGGCGGCAGAAGAAAAACTGTTTTTT. It specifies CASSVAGAAEEKLFF.

This chain joins TRBV7-2 and TRBJ1-2; D perhaps matches TRBD1 (6 bases). Trimming removed 5 bases from V and 2 bases from J, with 21 bases in between. The CDR3 has 17 residues. Per the germline V gene, CDR1 is SGHTA and CDR2 is FQGNSA. As DNA, the CDR3 is TGTGCCAGCAGCCCCGGGGGGGCTAAATTCGTAAACTATGGCTACACCTTC. This gives the protein CASSPGGAKFVNYGYTF.

V is TRBV25-1 and J is TRBJ2-2; TRBD1 or TRBD2 may be the D gene (6 bases each). This CDR3 region has 14 residues. V lost 3 bases and J 6 bases, leaving 11 bases between the germline ends. Germline values: CDR1 MGHDK, CDR2 SYGVNS. The DNA for the CDR3 is TGTGCCAGCAGTGAGGGGGGCAGGTCCGGGGAGCTGTTTTTT. This gives the protein CASSEGGRSGELFF.

The genes are TRBV7-2 and TRBJ2-7; TRBD2 might be the D (6 bases). Trimming pared 5 bases from V and 3 bases from J, leaving 14 bases between. The CDR3 loop spans 14 amino acids. Germline values: CDR1 SGHTA, CDR2 FQGNSA. The CDR3 region is CASSAGLGYYEQYF. DNA of the CDR3: TGTGCCAGCAGCGCGGGACTGGGTTACTACGAGCAGTACTTC.

The chain links TRBV6-4 to TRBJ1-2; no definite D call. In germline, CDR1 is MRHNA, CDR2 SNTAGT. V lost 8 bases, J lost 1 base, and 11 bases lay in between. This CDR3 has 13 amino acids. This CDR3 reads CASSEGINYGYTF. CDR3 nucleotides: TGTGCCAGCTCCGAGGGCATTAACTATGGCTACACCTTC.

The CDR3 sequence is CASSLPQGTEAFF. The CDR3 region has the DNA TGTGCCAGCAGCTTGCCCCAGGGCACTGAAGCTTTCTTT. The gene calls are TRBV5-5 and TRBJ1-1; TRBD1 might be the D (5 bases). Germline values: CDR1 SGHKS, CDR2 YYEKEE (reference sequence). CDR3 length: 13 residues. Between the trimmed V and J ends, which lost 1 base and 4 bases, there was a span of 8 bases.

The chain recombines TRBV6-5 with TRBJ2-3; TRBD2 might be the D (6 bases). The V end was cut by 6 bases, the J end by 1 base, with 14 bases between. Germline-derived CDR1 and CDR2 are MNHEY and SVGAGI. The CDR3 has 15 residues. The CDR3 DNA follows: TGTGCCAGCAGCGACGGGGGAGCGGGCACAGATACGCAGTATTTT. This translates into CASSDGGAGTDTQYF.